One sample yielded the 19 T cell receptor beta chains listed below, sequenced in a study of blood T cell repertoires in COVID-19. Generated by immunoSEQ multiplex PCR, the TCRdb table keeps only in-frame clones and is missing some. The data hold roughly 220,000 clones, with 80% observed a single time. The specimen sequenced was PBMCs or T cells enriched from blood (not recorded which). These TCRs come from a man aged 25-45 years with acute COVID-19.

The V and J genes are TRBV10-3 and TRBJ2-1; D is undetermined. This CDR3 is 12 amino acids long. From germline, CDR1 is ENHRY and CDR2 SYGVKD. The V end lost 2 bases, the J end lost 12 bases, and 11 bases lay between the germline ends. CDR3 loop: CAISETNSGQFF. CDR3 DNA: TGTGCCATCAGTGAGACAAACTCGGGGCAGTTCTTC.

This chain joins TRBV6-5 and TRBJ1-1; D call uncertain. This CDR3 has 14 residues. Germline CDR1 is MNHEY and CDR2 is SVGAGI. Trimming removed 6 bases at V and 0 bases at J, with 11 bases between. CDR3 DNA sequence: TGTGCCAGCAGATTAGAACTTATGAACACTGAAGCTTTCTTT. It is translated as CASRLELMNTEAFF.

Only a few counts were recorded for this clone. The chain carries TRBV3-1 (or the pseudogene TRBV3-2) and TRBJ1-1; D remains unclear. From germline, CDR1 is LGHDT and CDR2 YNNKEL (reference sequence). The CDR3 sequence is 12 residues long. Trimming took 4 bases from V and 3 from J, leaving 6 bases between them. The CDR3 DNA sequence: TGTGCCAGCAGCCGCGGATACACTGAAGCTTTCTTT. Residues: CASSRGYTEAFF.

This clone showed up just a few times. The chain has TRBV18 and TRBJ1-5; D remains unclear. V lost 3 bases to trimming and J lost 2 bases, with 8 bases between them. The germline V gene encodes CDR1 KGHSH and CDR2 LQKENI. CDR3 length: 14 amino acids. CDR3 DNA: TGTGCCAGCTCACCGTCCGGAGGCAATCAGCCCCAGCATTTT. This translates into CASSPSGGNQPQHF.

This chain connects TRBV6-5 to TRBJ2-7; weak D call: TRBD1 (6 bases). CDR3 size: 14 residues. Germline V CDR1 and CDR2: MNHEY, SVGAGI. Trimming took off 5 bases at V and 5 bases at J, with 16 bases between the two ends. CDR3 loop: CASSTQGSFNEQYF. CDR3 nucleotide sequence: TGTGCCAGCAGTACACAGGGTTCGTTCAACGAGCAGTACTTC.

The J gene is TRBJ1-1, the V gene TRBV7-9; 7 bases are a match to TRBD1. The CDR3 spans 15 residues. Trimming cost V 0 bases and J 3 bases; bases outside gene matches: 4. Germline CDR1 and CDR2: SEHNR and FQNEAQ (reference sequence). The CDR3 DNA sequence: TGTGCCAGCAGCTTAGCAGGGGGCGCCTACACTGAAGCTTTCTTT. This sequence encodes CASSLAGGAYTEAFF.

This clone was counted a few times. The CDR3 sequence: CASSVAGEGQPQHF. The CDR3 nucleotides are TGTGCCAGCAGCGTAGCAGGGGAGGGCCAGCCCCAGCATTTT. The chain has TRBV9 and TRBJ1-5, with a possible D match to TRBD1 (6 bases). The CDR3 length is 14 residues. Germline CDR1 SGDLS, CDR2 YYNGEE. Trimming removed 0 bases at V and 7 bases at J, with 11 bases between.

The V and J genes are TRBV5-5 and TRBJ2-1; 12 bases line up with TRBD2. Germline loops: CDR1 SGHKS, CDR2 YYEKEE (reference sequence). This CDR3 region has 15 residues. V lost 1 base, J lost 9 bases, and 5 bases stayed unmatched. The CDR3 protein is CASSLSSGGAGEQFF. DNA of the CDR3: TGTGCCAGCAGCTTGTCTAGCGGGGGGGCCGGTGAGCAGTTCTTC.

This clone has only one observation. The CDR3 protein is CASSPGGTGDTSPLHF. DNA of the CDR3: TGTGCCAGCAGTCCGGGGGGGACAGGGGACACTTCACCCCTCCACTTT. V is TRBV28 and J is TRBJ1-6, with 10 bases aligning to TRBD1. This CDR3 comprises 16 residues. The germline V gene has CDR1 MDHEN and CDR2 SYDVKM. With V trimmed by 5 bases and J by 9 bases, 10 bases remained unmatched. The full variable domain, rest sourced from reference TRBV28 and TRBJ1-6, is DVKVTQSSRYLVKRTGEKVFLECVQDMDHENMFWYRQDPGLGLRLIYFSYDVKMKEKGDIPEGYSVSREKKERFSLILESASTNQTSMYLCASSPGGTGDTSPLHFGNGTRLTVT.

J is TRBJ1-1 and V is TRBV7-6; D not resolved. The CDR3 has 14 amino acids. Germline V gene data show CDR1 as SGHVS and CDR2 as FNYEAQ. Trimming cost V 2 bases and J 1 base, with 8 bases left between them. CDR3 sequence: CASSLSPRNTEAFF. The CDR3 DNA sequence: TGTGCCAGCAGCTTATCCCCCCGGAACACTGAAGCTTTCTTT.

This chain joins TRBV2 and TRBJ1-2; D not certain. V lost 2 bases to trimming and J lost 3 bases, with 7 bases between them. Looked up from germline, CDR1 is SNHLY and CDR2 is FYNNEI. The CDR3 is 13 residues long. In DNA form, the CDR3 reads TGTGCCAGCAGTGAACTGCGGGACTATGGCTACACCTTC. Translated, it gives CASSELRDYGYTF. The complete variable domain, with remaining parts taken from reference TRBV2 and TRBJ1-2, reads EPEVTQTPSHQVTQMGQEVILRCVPISNHLYFYWYRQILGQKVEFLVSFYNNEISEKSEIFDDQFSVERPDGSNFTLKIRSTKLEDSAMYFCASSELRDYGYTFGSGTRLTVV.

V gene TRBV12-3 or TRBV12-4 combines with J gene TRBJ2-7; 8 positions agree with TRBD1. Trimming took 5 bases from V and 4 from J; bases not matched to a gene: 1. This CDR3 is 12 amino acids long. The CDR3 nucleotides read TGTGCCAGCAGTAGACAGGGGTACGAGCAGTACTTC. Its protein is CASSRQGYEQYF.

This chain uses TRBV5-1 with TRBJ2-3; TRBD1 matches 12 bases. Germline CDR1 and CDR2: SGHRS and YFSETQ. The CDR3 consists of 16 residues. V gave up 4 bases and J gave up 0 bases; unmatched junction bases: 3. The CDR3 region has the DNA TGCGCCAGCAGCAGGGGACAGGGGGCGAGCACAGATACGCAGTATTTT. It is translated as CASSRGQGASTDTQYF.

This chain links TRBV2 with TRBJ2-7, with 7 bases lining up with TRBD1. Germline CDR1 SNHLY, CDR2 FYNNEI. This CDR3 region has 14 residues. V shed 7 bases and J 2 bases; nucleotides not matched to a gene: 8. CDR3 loop: CASTGQVVTYEQYF. For the CDR3, the DNA is TGTGCCAGCACCGGACAGGTCGTAACCTACGAGCAGTACTTC.

The rearrangement joins TRBV7-9 to TRBJ2-3; 7 bases map to TRBD1. CDR3 size: 14 residues. V was pared by 5 bases and J by 2 bases, with 4 bases of the junction left unmatched. CDR1 and CDR2 (germline): SEHNR, FQNEAQ (reference sequence). CDR3 sequence reads: CASSPGQHTDTQYF. The DNA of the CDR3 is TGTGCCAGCAGCCCGGGACAGCACACAGATACGCAGTATTTT.

The gene calls are TRBV10-3 and TRBJ2-7, with D tentatively TRBD2 (7 bases). This CDR3 is built from 15 residues. The V gene's germline CDR1 is ENHRY and CDR2 SYGVKD. The ends were cut back, 8 bases at V and 4 bases at J, with 21 bases in the middle. CDR3 sequence: CAIGEGGALQYEQYF. The DNA of the CDR3 is TGTGCCATCGGCGAGGGGGGGGCACTTCAATACGAGCAGTACTTC.

This clone was recorded only once. The genes are TRBV30 and TRBJ2-7; 7 nucleotides match TRBD1. Germline lookup yields CDR1 GTSNPN and CDR2 SVGIG (reference sequence). After removal of 3 bases from V and 3 bases from J, the junction contained 8 bases not matched to a gene. The CDR3 contains 14 residues. CDR3 nucleotide sequence: TGTGCCTGGAGACTGACAGGGTCCTACTACGAGCAGTACTTC. It translates to CAWRLTGSYYEQYF.

The count of this clone is one. The genes are TRBV18 and TRBJ1-2; D is possibly TRBD1 (5 bases). Deletions cut 3 bases from V and 2 bases from J, with 13 bases between. This CDR3 has 15 amino acids. Germline CDR1 and CDR2: KGHSH and LQKENI. The CDR3: CASSPGPSENYGYTF. CDR3 nucleotides: TGTGCCAGCTCACCGGGGCCCTCCGAGAACTATGGCTACACCTTC.

The genes are TRBV28 and TRBJ1-5; TRBD1 is a possible D gene (6 bases). The CDR3 loop spans 14 amino acids. The germline gives CDR1 MDHEN, CDR2 SYDVKM. V lost 10 bases, J lost 0 bases, and 13 bases lay in between. The CDR3 spells CAIRPGHSNQPQHF. The CDR3 nucleotides read TGTGCCATCCGACCGGGACATAGCAATCAGCCCCAGCATTTT.